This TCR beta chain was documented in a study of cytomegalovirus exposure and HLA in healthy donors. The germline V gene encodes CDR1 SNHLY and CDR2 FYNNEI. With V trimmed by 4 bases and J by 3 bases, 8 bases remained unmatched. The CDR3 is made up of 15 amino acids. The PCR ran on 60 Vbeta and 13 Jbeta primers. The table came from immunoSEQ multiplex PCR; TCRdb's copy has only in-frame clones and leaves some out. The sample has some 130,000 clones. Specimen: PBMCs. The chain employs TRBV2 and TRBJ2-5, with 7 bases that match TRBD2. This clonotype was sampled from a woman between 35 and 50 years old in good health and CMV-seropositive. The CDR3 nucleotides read TGTGCCAGCAGTGTAATCCAGCGGGGAGAAGAGACCCAGTACTTC. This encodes CASSVIQRGEETQYF.